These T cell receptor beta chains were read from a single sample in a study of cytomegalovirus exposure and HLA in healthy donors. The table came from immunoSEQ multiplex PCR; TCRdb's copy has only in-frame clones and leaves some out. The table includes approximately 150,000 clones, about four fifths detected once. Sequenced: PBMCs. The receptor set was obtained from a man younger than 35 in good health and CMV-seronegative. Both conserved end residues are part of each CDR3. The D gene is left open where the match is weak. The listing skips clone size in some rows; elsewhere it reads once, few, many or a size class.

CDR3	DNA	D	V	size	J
CATSRDRGIVAFF	TGTGCCACCAGCCGGGACAGGGGCATAGTAGCTTTCTTT	TRBD1	TRBV15	NA	TRBJ1-1
CAISVTDSDTQYF	TGTGCCATCAGTGTCACCGACTCGGATACGCAGTATTTT	NA	TRBV10-3	NA	TRBJ2-3
CASSRDSNTGELFF	TGTGCCAGCAGCCGTGACTCCAACACCGGGGAGCTGTTTTTT	NA	TRBV4-2	NA	TRBJ2-2
CASSGSARTDTQYF	TGTGCCAGCAGCGGTAGTGCCCGCACAGATACGCAGTATTTT	NA	TRBV9	NA	TRBJ2-3
CATSRETPNTGELFF	TGTGCCACCAGCAGAGAGACACCGAACACCGGGGAGCTGTTTTTT	NA	TRBV15	NA	TRBJ2-2
CASTSRSSGEQYF	TGTGCCAGCACCTCGAGATCTTCGGGCGAGCAGTACTTC	NA	TRBV28	NA	TRBJ2-7
CSVSDKGNQPQHF	TGCAGCGTCTCAGACAAGGGCAATCAGCCCCAGCATTTT	NA	TRBV29-1	NA	TRBJ1-5
CASSFYGPEGDGYTF	TGCGCCAGCAGCTTCTACGGTCCCGAGGGGGATGGCTACACCTTC	NA	TRBV5-1	few	TRBJ1-2
CASSQVLDWGYTF	TGCGCCAGCAGCCAAGTGCTGGACTGGGGCTACACCTTC	NA	TRBV4-1	NA	TRBJ1-2
CASSRPHSPGQAFSGANVLTF	TGTGCCAGCAGTAGACCACACAGTCCGGGACAGGCGTTCTCTGGGGCCAACGTCCTGACTTTC	TRBD1	TRBV2	NA	TRBJ2-6
CASSQQPRGTGLAGELTEQYF	TGCGCCAGCAGCCAGCAACCGAGAGGCACAGGCCTAGCGGGAGAGCTCACGGAGCAGTACTTC	TRBD2	TRBV4-1	NA	TRBJ2-7
CSAQGAGELFF	TGCAGCGCGCAGGGCGCCGGGGAGCTGTTTTTT	NA	TRBV29-1	once	TRBJ2-2
CASSVAQGWEQFF	TGTGCCAGCAGCGTAGCTCAGGGGTGGGAGCAGTTCTTC	NA	TRBV9	NA	TRBJ2-1
CASSPWTAGELFF	TGTGCCAGCAGTCCCTGGACAGCTGGGGAGCTGTTTTTT	NA	TRBV27	NA	TRBJ2-2
CAISEYLSGGTSTDTQYF	TGTGCCATCAGTGAGTACCTCAGCGGGGGGACTAGCACAGATACGCAGTATTTT	TRBD2	TRBV10-3	NA	TRBJ2-3
CSVETIYGYTF	TGCAGCGTTGAAACAATCTATGGCTACACCTTC	NA	TRBV29-1	once	TRBJ1-2
CATSILPSYNEQFF	TGTGCCACCAGCATACTGCCATCCTACAATGAGCAGTTCTTC	NA	TRBV15	NA	TRBJ2-1
CASSMERGRETQYF	TGTGCCAGCAGCATGGAGAGGGGGCGAGAGACCCAGTACTTC	TRBD1	TRBV7-9	NA	TRBJ2-5
CASSERGESANEQYF	TGTGCCAGCAGTGAACGGGGGGAATCGGCAAACGAGCAGTACTTC	TRBD2	TRBV2	NA	TRBJ2-7
CASSMGLAKGEQFF	TGTGCCAGTAGTATGGGACTAGCAAAGGGTGAGCAGTTCTTC	TRBD2	TRBV19	NA	TRBJ2-1
CASTSTGGGQPQHF	TGTGCCAGTACTTCGACAGGGGGCGGCCAGCCCCAGCATTTT	TRBD1	TRBV19	once	TRBJ1-5
CASSQEDRLYGYTF	TGCGCCAGCAGCCAAGAAGACAGACTCTATGGCTACACCTTC	NA	TRBV4-1	NA	TRBJ1-2
CASSTRTGVGYTF	TGTGCCAGTAGTACCCGGACAGGGGTTGGCTACACCTTC	TRBD1	TRBV19	few	TRBJ1-2
CASSLLPSPEQYF	TGTGCCAGCAGTTTACTACCCAGCCCAGAGCAGTACTTC	NA	TRBV6-5	few	TRBJ2-7
CAIQRGGIYEQYF	TGTGCCATCCAACGGGGGGGCATCTACGAGCAGTACTTC	TRBD2	TRBV2	NA	TRBJ2-7
CASSPGQGSWEQYF	TGTGCCAGCAGCCCTGGACAGGGTAGCTGGGAGCAGTACTTC	TRBD1	TRBV13	NA	TRBJ2-7
CASSTAGLSEKLFF	TGTGCCAGCTCAACGGCGGGCTTAAGTGAAAAACTGTTTTTT	NA	TRBV18	NA	TRBJ1-4
CAWSNKRGFNQPQHF	TGTGCCTGGAGTAACAAACGCGGATTCAATCAGCCCCAGCATTTT	NA	TRBV30	NA	TRBJ1-5
CASSWGGSYEQYF	TGCGCCAGCAGCTGGGGGGGATCCTACGAGCAGTACTTC	TRBD2	TRBV5-1	NA	TRBJ2-7
CASSLDLGRGANTGELFF	TGTGCCAGCAGCTTAGATTTGGGGCGGGGGGCGAACACCGGGGAGCTGTTTTTT	TRBD2	TRBV11-3	NA	TRBJ2-2
CASSLGSGGPVIYEQYF	TGTGCCAGCAGCTTGGGTTCCGGGGGGCCGGTGATCTACGAGCAGTACTTC	NA	TRBV5-5	NA	TRBJ2-7
CACGFQGNQPQHF	TGTGCCTGTGGGTTCCAGGGTAATCAGCCCCAGCATTTT	NA	TRBV30	NA	TRBJ1-5
CASSDNINTEAFF	TGCGCCAGCAGTGATAACATAAACACTGAAGCTTTCTTT	NA	TRBV10-1	NA	TRBJ1-1
CASSDSAEIPTGELFF	TGTGCCAGCAGCGATTCAGCGGAAATCCCCACCGGGGAGCTGTTTTTT	NA	TRBV5-6	NA	TRBJ2-2
CASSQGLSLTYGNEQFF	TGCGCCAGCAGCCAAGGACTTTCGCTAACCTACGGTAATGAGCAGTTCTTC	NA	TRBV4-3	once	TRBJ2-1
CASSLLGGDTQYF	TGTGCCAGCAGCTTACTTGGCGGGGATACGCAGTATTTT	NA	TRBV7-3	NA	TRBJ2-3
CASSQRLAGGYEQFF	TGCGCCAGCAGCCAGAGACTAGCGGGAGGTTATGAGCAGTTCTTC	TRBD2	TRBV4-3	once	TRBJ2-1
CASSLWGPGTGSEAFF	TGTGCCAGCAGTTTATGGGGTCCCGGGACAGGCTCTGAAGCTTTCTTT	TRBD1	TRBV28	once	TRBJ1-1
CASSLSLRRTNGYTF	TGTGCCAGCAGCTTATCTTTGAGGCGGACAAATGGCTACACCTTC	NA	TRBV7-9	NA	TRBJ1-2
CASSLRGGGGPYEQYF	TGTGCCAGCAGTTTACGCGGGGGTGGGGGGCCGTACGAGCAGTACTTC	NA	TRBV27	NA	TRBJ2-7
CASSSQAAGGPSSYEQYF	TGTGCCAGTAGTTCCCAGGCAGCGGGAGGGCCAAGCTCCTACGAGCAGTACTTC	TRBD2	TRBV19	NA	TRBJ2-7
CASITGVISEAFF	TGTGCCAGTATTACAGGGGTGATCTCTGAAGCTTTCTTT	TRBD1	TRBV2	NA	TRBJ1-1
CASSQSTGGGGYTF	TGTGCCAGCAGCCAATCGACAGGGGGTGGTGGCTACACCTTC	TRBD1	TRBV6-5	NA	TRBJ1-2
CASRSTSGGSYNEQFF	TGCGCCAGCAGATCGACTAGCGGGGGATCCTACAATGAGCAGTTCTTC	TRBD2	TRBV4-1	NA	TRBJ2-1
CACSQGASNQPQHF	TGTGCCTGTTCCCAGGGGGCTAGCAATCAGCCCCAGCATTTT	TRBD1	TRBV30	once	TRBJ1-5
CASSQDQLSGLAGGFNTGELFF	TGCGCCAGCAGCCAAGATCAGCTTTCGGGACTAGCGGGAGGGTTTAACACCGGGGAGCTGTTTTTT	TRBD2	TRBV4-1	NA	TRBJ2-2
CASSISGPTGELFF	TGTGCCAGTAGTATAAGCGGGCCGACCGGGGAGCTGTTTTTT	NA	TRBV19	NA	TRBJ2-2
CATSLRSLGDSNQPQHF	TGTGCCACCAGCCTAAGGAGTCTAGGGGATAGCAATCAGCCCCAGCATTTT	NA	TRBV15	NA	TRBJ1-5
CASSLNAVSSYEQYF	TGTGCCAGCAGCTTGAACGCGGTCAGCTCCTACGAGCAGTACTTC	NA	TRBV7-2	once	TRBJ2-7
CASRSSVGLTQYF	TGTGCAAGTCGCTCTAGTGTGGGGCTTACGCAGTATTTT	NA	TRBV12-2	NA	TRBJ2-3
CASSVPGQETQYF	TGTGCCAGCAGCGTGCCCGGTCAAGAGACCCAGTACTTC	NA	TRBV5-4	NA	TRBJ2-5
CASSQMTGIGSDTQYF	TGTGCCAGCAGCCAGATGACAGGGATAGGTTCAGATACGCAGTATTTT	TRBD1	TRBV14	NA	TRBJ2-3
CASSVGLDQETQYF	TGTGCCAGCAGCGTAGGGTTAGACCAAGAGACCCAGTACTTC	NA	TRBV9	NA	TRBJ2-5